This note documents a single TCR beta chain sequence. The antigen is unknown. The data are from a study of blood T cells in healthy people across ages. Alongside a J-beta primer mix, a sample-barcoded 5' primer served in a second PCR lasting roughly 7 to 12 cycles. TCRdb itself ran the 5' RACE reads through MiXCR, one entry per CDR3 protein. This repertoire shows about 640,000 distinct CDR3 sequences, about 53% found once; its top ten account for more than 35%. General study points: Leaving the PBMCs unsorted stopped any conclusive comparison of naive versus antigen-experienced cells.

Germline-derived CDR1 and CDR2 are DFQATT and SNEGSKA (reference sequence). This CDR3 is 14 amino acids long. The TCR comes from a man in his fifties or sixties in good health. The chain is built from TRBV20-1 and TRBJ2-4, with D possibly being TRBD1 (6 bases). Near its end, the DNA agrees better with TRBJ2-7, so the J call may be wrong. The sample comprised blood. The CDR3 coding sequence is TGCAGTGCTCGGGCCGTGACAGGTACGAACGAGCAGTACTTC. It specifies CSARAVTGTNEQYF.